This entry concerns a single T cell receptor (beta chain). This clonotype was seen many times. Its target antigen remains unknown. There are no base qualities to consult, and no much larger clone falls within one base. This sample is drawn from a study of blood T cells in healthy people across ages (dated by TCRdb to about 2015). Looking at the study overall: In model experiments, template switching captured roughly one uniquely barcoded TCR beta cDNA molecule for every two T cells. Donors were grouped into four age groups: young (average approximately 15 years), middle-aged (39), aged (around 60) and long-lived (approximately 75). Two additional independent replicas of 1 million unique cDNA reads from the same blood draw were analyzed for two donors (one aged 18 to 29 and one aged 80 or older). To avoid experimental bias, donors of different ages were randomly spread across the sequencing lanes. Using deep sequencing normalized with unique cDNA molecular identifiers, the study measured how TCR beta repertoire diversity changes with age. Broader findings and caveats from the paper: Observed TCR beta diversity per million T cells fell roughly linearly with age, and a significant reduction was already apparent by age about 36. Compared with the aged group, the long-lived group had more naive CD4+ T cells, fewer expanded clones and increased TCR diversity, a pattern suggesting age selection. Estimates of total diversity based on one million sequenced T cells were regarded as lower bounds and as underestimates. Conclusive comparison of naive and antigen-experienced compartments was prevented by the profiling of bulk unsorted PBMCs. The percentage of naive T cells measured by flow cytometry correlated strongly with observed TCR beta diversity. The CMV infection status of donors was not known, potentially confounding age-related changes in expanded clonotypes.

The 39 donors, aged about 6 to 95 years, were systemically healthy Caucasian individuals from Russia. Each donor gave 8 to 10 milliliters of peripheral blood, collected into EDTA-treated Vacutainer tubes. Ficoll-Paque density-gradient centrifugation was used to isolate PBMCs, with at least 7 million obtained per sample. Trizol reagent was used to extract total RNA from the PBMCs, yielding at least 5.5 micrograms per sample. The percentages of naive CD45RAhigh/CD27high T cells were determined by flow cytometry on a PBMC aliquot from every donor. The protocol used for the library was 5' RACE. TCRdb shows the sequencer as Illumina HiSeq 2500. A second about 7 to 11 cycle PCR used a sample-barcoded 5' primer and a J-beta primer mix. A template-switch 5' adaptor carrying 12 random nucleotides introduced a unique molecular identifier onto each TCR beta cDNA molecule. Each sample yielded at least 3 million CDR3-containing paired-end reads. First-strand cDNA was synthesized from all RNA with the Mint cDNA synthesis kit, primed by a TRBC-specific oligonucleotide. After uracil-DNA glycosylase treatment, a first 18-cycle PCR used universal primers M1SS and BC2_uni_R on all cDNA. The authors' pipeline ran thus. Each sample was normalized by randomly selecting 1 million high-quality reads, each carrying a distinct molecular identifier. Reads with shared molecular identifiers were discarded instead of being binned into consensus sequences. MiTCR, with a Q25 quality threshold and the strictest error-elimination algorithm, was used for CDR3 identification, clonotype clustering and error correction. A nonparametric unseen species model using Euler transformation provided a lower-bound estimate of total TCR beta diversity. In-frame beta chains were kept once TCRdb had trimmed the public reads at Q25 with fastp and called clones with MiXCR. Duplicate CDR3 protein sequences are folded into a single record with the most common DNA and genes. The V and J calls were not made by the authors but by TCRdb's processing. Here the sample has approximately 1.5 million distinct CDR3 sequences; about 32% occur a single time. The ten biggest clones cover roughly 12% of the sample.

From V the trimming removes 7 bases and from J it removes 3 bases, while the gene matches leave 9 bases of the junction unaccounted for. The germline V gene sets CDR1 to SQVTM and CDR2 to ANQGSEA. From the cysteine through the phenylalanine, the CDR3 covers 14 amino acids. CDR3 DNA is the only sequence kept; it has 42 bases, read in frame from the first base. The chain joins TRBV29-1 to TRBJ2-7, with 10 bases in between that match TRBD2. The sequenced material came from blood. This TCR was sampled from a woman aged 30 to 39 in good health. The sequenced DNA is TGCAGCGCCCGAGCGGGAGGGCTTTTCTACGAGCAGTACTTC. Translated, this gives CSARAGGLFYEQYF.